A single sample gave rise to the 27 T cell receptor beta chains below, sequenced in a study of cytomegalovirus exposure and HLA in healthy donors. The study ran its PCR with 60 Vbeta and 13 Jbeta primers. Assay: immunoSEQ multiplex PCR; the TCRdb copy retains only in-frame clones and omits some. The sample records roughly 250,000 clones, almost 85% being singletons. The material sequenced was PBMCs. The receptors stem from a woman between 40 and 55 years old in good health and CMV-seropositive.

The chain carries TRBV29-1 and TRBJ2-7, with TRBD1 matching 7 bases. From germline, CDR1 is SQVTM and CDR2 ANQGSEA. Trimming cost V 3 bases and J 6 bases; bases outside gene matches: 2. The length of the CDR3 is 11 residues. CDR3 in amino acids: CSVDRDSEQYF. The CDR3 coding sequence is TGCAGCGTTGATAGGGACAGCGAGCAGTACTTC.

The J gene is TRBJ1-4, the V gene TRBV6-1; 7 bases are a match to TRBD1. Germline V gene data show CDR1 as MNHNS and CDR2 as SASEGT. There are 14 residues in the CDR3. The trim removed 1 base at V and 6 bases at J, leaving 2 bases unmatched. The CDR3 region has the DNA TGTGCCAGCAGTGAAGACAGGGGATATGAAAAACTGTTTTTT. Translated, it gives CASSEDRGYEKLFF.

This chain joins TRBV27 and TRBJ2-6, with D unclear. The ends were cut back, 2 bases at V and 0 bases at J, with 8 bases in the middle. The germline V gene encodes CDR1 MNHEY and CDR2 SMNVEV (reference sequence). This CDR3 region has 16 residues. CDR3 nucleotides: TGTGCCAGCAGTTTAATGGTTAGCTCTGGGGCCAACGTCCTGACTTTC. This codes for CASSLMVSSGANVLTF.

This clone came up a few times. J is TRBJ2-1 and V is TRBV19; 7 nucleotides match TRBD1. Germline V gene lookup returns CDR1 LNHDA and CDR2 SQIVND (reference sequence). The CDR3 loop spans 16 amino acids. V shed 5 bases, J shed 6 bases, and the junction held 13 bases outside the gene matches. The CDR3 loop reads CASSFWTGPYVNEQFF. The CDR3 bases are TGTGCCAGTAGTTTCTGGACAGGCCCCTATGTCAATGAGCAGTTCTTC.

The J gene is TRBJ1-3, the V gene TRBV30; D possibly corresponds to TRBD1 (6 bases). The CDR3 consists of 14 residues. From germline, CDR1 is GTSNPN and CDR2 SVGIG (reference sequence). V shed 3 bases and J shed 4 bases, with 13 bases lying between them. CDR3: CAWRPGARGNTIYF. The CDR3 nucleotides read TGTGCCTGGAGGCCAGGGGCACGAGGAAACACCATATATTTT.

The rearrangement uses TRBV7-8 and TRBJ2-1; D is ambiguous. V shed 3 bases and J shed 4 bases, with 22 bases lying between them. The germline CDR1 and CDR2 sequences are SGHVS and FQNEAQ. This CDR3 has 18 residues. CDR3 amino acids: CASSLEIRPLGDYNEQFF. CDR3 in DNA: TGTGCCAGCAGCTTGGAAATAAGGCCCCTAGGAGATTACAATGAGCAGTTCTTC.

The chain joins TRBV5-1 to TRBJ2-2; 9 bases are a match to TRBD1. Germline V gene lookup returns CDR1 SGHRS and CDR2 YFSETQ. With 5 bases clipped from V and 8 bases from J, the junction kept 7 bases outside the gene matches. CDR3 length: 14 amino acids. CDR3 loop: CASSSGTGYGELFF. CDR3 DNA: TGCGCCAGCAGTTCGGGGACAGGGTATGGGGAGCTGTTTTTT.

The V gene is TRBV23-1, the J gene TRBJ1-5, with TRBD1 identical over 7 bases. TRBV23-1 is treated as an ORF (open reading frame) with a function not yet certain. The CDR3 length is 19 residues. The V gene end was trimmed by 1 base and the J gene end by 4 bases; junction bases not matched to a gene: 16. CDR3 sequence (DNA): TGCGCCAGCAGTCAATTCCCTCCCGCAGGGGGAGATAGGAATCAGCCCCAGCATTTT. Residues: CASSQFPPAGGDRNQPQHF.

This clone was counted a single time. V is TRBV9 and J is TRBJ2-1; 14 bases map to TRBD2. The CDR3 is made up of 20 amino acids. The V and J ends lost 3 bases and 1 base, in that order; junction bases with no gene match: 12. Germline V gene lookup returns CDR1 SGDLS and CDR2 YYNGEE. This CDR3 reads CASSAGTGTSGSGSYNEQFF. The CDR3 DNA is TGTGCCAGCAGCGCCGGAACCGGGACTAGCGGGAGTGGGTCCTACAATGAGCAGTTCTTC.

The rearrangement joins TRBV4-2 to TRBJ2-7; 9 nucleotides match TRBD1. The V gene end was trimmed by 2 bases and the J gene end by 6 bases; junction bases not matched to a gene: 5. Per the germline V gene, CDR1 is LGHNA and CDR2 is YNFKEQ. This CDR3 spans 14 amino acids. CDR3 in DNA: TGTGCCAGCAGCCAAACCGGGACAGGGCTCGAGCAGTACTTC. This sequence encodes CASSQTGTGLEQYF.

The V and J genes are TRBV30 and TRBJ2-1, with D maybe TRBD1 (6 bases). Trimming shortened V by 2 bases and J by 12 bases, and 14 bases separated the two germline ends. CDR3 length: 12 residues. Germline assignment: CDR1 GTSNPN and CDR2 SVGIG (reference sequence). The CDR3 DNA is TGTGCCTGGAGTTGGAAGGGGGTTGGGCAGTTCTTC. Its translation: CAWSWKGVGQFF.

Worth noting for this clone: The sample contains more than one DNA sequence encoding this CDR3. V gene TRBV27 combines with J gene TRBJ1-5; maybe TRBD1 (5 bases). V dropped 2 bases and J dropped 4 bases, with 6 bases sitting between them. Germline V gene lookup returns CDR1 MNHEY and CDR2 SMNVEV (reference sequence). This CDR3 spans 13 amino acids. For the CDR3, the DNA is TGTGCCAGCAGTTTACGGGGGAATCAGCCCCAGCATTTT. It translates to CASSLRGNQPQHF.

The sample holds one count of this clone. The rearrangement links TRBV7-2 to TRBJ2-7, with TRBD1 matching 10 bases. This CDR3 is built from 15 residues. The V gene end was trimmed by 1 base and the J gene end by 2 bases; junction bases not matched to a gene: 2. CDR1 and CDR2 from the germline V gene are SGHTA and FQGNSA. This CDR3 is CASSLGQGAPYEQYF. The CDR3 region has the DNA TGTGCCAGCAGCTTAGGACAGGGGGCCCCCTACGAGCAGTACTTC.

This chain connects TRBV7-9 to TRBJ2-1; tentative D call: TRBD1 (5 bases). This CDR3 is 15 amino acids long. Germline CDR1 reads SEHNR; CDR2 reads FQNEAQ (reference sequence). V was shortened by 5 bases and J by 2 bases, with 13 bases between the two germline ends. The CDR3 is CASSPTGSTYNEQFF. CDR3 DNA sequence: TGTGCCAGCAGCCCCACAGGTTCTACCTACAATGAGCAGTTCTTC.

The chain joins TRBV6-1 to TRBJ1-1; maybe TRBD1 (5 bases). Deletions cut 6 bases from V and 4 bases from J, with 15 bases between. This CDR3 has 14 amino acids. Germline V CDR1 and CDR2: MNHNS, SASEGT. The DNA for the CDR3 is TGTGCCAGCAGCGCCACCGGGGGATCCACTGAAGCTTTCTTT. Protein: CASSATGGSTEAFF.

This chain joins TRBV5-1 and TRBJ2-1, with a weak D call TRBD2 (6 bases). The CDR3 loop spans 16 amino acids. Germline CDR1 and CDR2: SGHRS and YFSETQ. V shed 2 bases and J shed 0 bases, with 12 bases lying between them. The CDR3 nucleotides read TGCGCCAGCAGCTTACCACCGCGGGACTCCTACAATGAGCAGTTCTTC. Residues: CASSLPPRDSYNEQFF. Together with reference TRBV5-1 and TRBJ2-1, the CDR3 gives the full variable domain: KAGVTQTPRYLIKTRGQQVTLSCSPISGHRSVSWYQQTPGQGLQFLFEYFSETQRNKGNFPGRFSGRQFSNSRSEMNVSTLELGDSALYLCASSLPPRDSYNEQFFGPGTRLTVL.

The rearrangement links TRBV29-1 to TRBJ2-2; D gene ambiguous. Trimming removed 6 bases at V and 4 bases at J, with 9 bases between. CDR1 is SQVTM and CDR2 is ANQGSEA in the germline V gene. This CDR3 spans 12 amino acids. The CDR3 spells CSVNRGTGELFF. CDR3 coding DNA: TGCAGCGTAAACCGAGGCACCGGGGAGCTGTTTTTT.

The DNA for the CDR3 is TGTGCCAGCAGCTTAGGTCTAGGGGCCTACAATGAGCAGTTCTTC. Protein sequence: CASSLGLGAYNEQFF. The chain combines TRBV7-9 with TRBJ2-1; D possibly corresponds to TRBD1 (5 bases). This CDR3 is built from 15 residues. The V gene lost 1 base and the J gene lost 2 bases, with 9 bases spanning the gap. The V gene's germline CDR1 is SEHNR and CDR2 FQNEAQ (reference sequence).

The rearrangement links TRBV30 to TRBJ1-1; TRBD1 agrees at 8 bases. The V gene end was trimmed by 4 bases and the J gene end by 2 bases; junction bases not matched to a gene: 15. This CDR3 spans 17 amino acids. Germline V gene data show CDR1 as GTSNPN and CDR2 as SVGIG (reference sequence). The CDR3 coding sequence is TGTGCCTGGACCACCGTCACAGGGGGTAGGGGAAACACTGAAGCTTTCTTT. This sequence encodes CAWTTVTGGRGNTEAFF.

The chain has TRBV5-1 and TRBJ2-7, with 8 bases identical to TRBD1. CDR1 and CDR2 from the germline V gene are SGHRS and YFSETQ. After removal of 4 bases from V and 2 bases from J, the junction contained 23 bases not matched to a gene. This CDR3 spans 20 amino acids. The DNA of the CDR3 is TGCGCCAGCAGCCCGATCGCCGGGACAGGAAGACCCCCTGGAACCTACGAGCAGTACTTC. Translated, it gives CASSPIAGTGRPPGTYEQYF.

The V and J genes are TRBV27 and TRBJ2-1; 9 bases fit TRBD2. CDR3 length: 15 amino acids. Per germline, CDR1 MNHEY and CDR2 SMNVEV (reference sequence). Trimming removed 3 bases from V and 4 bases from J; junction bases left unmatched: 4. The CDR3 bases are TGTGCCAGCAGTTTGGGGCGGGAGGGGTACAATGAGCAGTTCTTC. The encoded protein is CASSLGREGYNEQFF.

This chain connects TRBV25-1 to TRBJ2-3; D is perhaps TRBD2 (5 bases). Trimming removed 3 bases at V and 2 bases at J, with 12 bases between. The CDR3 extends over 15 amino acids. Germline lookup yields CDR1 MGHDK and CDR2 SYGVNS. The CDR3 DNA reads as TGTGCCAGCAGTGACCCAACTAGAGCCACAGATACGCAGTATTTT. Its translation: CASSDPTRATDTQYF.

The chain links TRBV9 to TRBJ2-7; D possibly corresponds to TRBD2 (6 bases). This CDR3 has 16 amino acids. V was clipped by 3 bases and J by 1 base, with 17 bases between them. The germline V gene has CDR1 SGDLS and CDR2 YYNGEE. CDR3 residues: CASSGWNGRDSYEQYF. The DNA of the CDR3 is TGTGCCAGCAGCGGCTGGAACGGGCGGGATTCCTACGAGCAGTACTTC.

The gene calls are TRBV27 and TRBJ2-6; 10 bases fit TRBD1. The CDR3 runs to 16 residues. The trim removed 6 bases at V and 1 base at J, leaving 3 bases unmatched. CDR1 and CDR2 (germline): MNHEY, SMNVEV (reference sequence). This CDR3 is CASRDRGGSGANVLTF. The CDR3 coding sequence is TGTGCCAGCAGGGACAGGGGGGGTTCTGGGGCCAACGTCCTGACTTTC. Full variable domain (remainder filled in from reference TRBV27 and TRBJ2-6): EAQVTQNPRYLITVTGKKLTVTCSQNMNHEYMSWYRQDPGLGLRQIYYSMNVEVTDKGDVPEGYKVSRKEKRNFPLILESPSPNQTSLYFCASRDRGGSGANVLTFGAGSRLTVL.

This clone was recorded only once. The rearrangement links TRBV27 to TRBJ2-2; D is uncertain. V was clipped by 5 bases and J by 6 bases, with 19 bases between them. The CDR3 is made up of 16 amino acids. Germline V CDR1 and CDR2: MNHEY, SMNVEV (reference sequence). The CDR3 coding sequence is TGTGCCAGCAGTCCCAATTGGTTAACTTATCCCGGGGAGCTGTTTTTT. This encodes CASSPNWLTYPGELFF.

The chain links TRBV6-5 to TRBJ2-1; tentatively, D is TRBD1 (6 bases). Germline CDR1 and CDR2: MNHEY and SVGAGI. Trimming left V 6 bases short and J 9 bases short, with 18 bases between. This CDR3 contains 14 residues. The CDR3 DNA sequence: TGTGCCAGCAGCTACCACCAGGGGATCCCTGAGCAGTTCTTC. Translation: CASSYHQGIPEQFF.

J is TRBJ1-1 and V is TRBV25-1, with 8 bases lining up with TRBD1. Germline V CDR1 and CDR2: MGHDK, SYGVNS. After removal of 5 bases from V and 5 bases from J, the junction contained 19 bases not matched to a gene. The CDR3 is 18 amino acids. CDR3 DNA: TGTGCCAGCAGTCCGACCTTTAGACAGGGGATCGTGGCTACTGAAGCTTTCTTT. Protein: CASSPTFRQGIVATEAFF.